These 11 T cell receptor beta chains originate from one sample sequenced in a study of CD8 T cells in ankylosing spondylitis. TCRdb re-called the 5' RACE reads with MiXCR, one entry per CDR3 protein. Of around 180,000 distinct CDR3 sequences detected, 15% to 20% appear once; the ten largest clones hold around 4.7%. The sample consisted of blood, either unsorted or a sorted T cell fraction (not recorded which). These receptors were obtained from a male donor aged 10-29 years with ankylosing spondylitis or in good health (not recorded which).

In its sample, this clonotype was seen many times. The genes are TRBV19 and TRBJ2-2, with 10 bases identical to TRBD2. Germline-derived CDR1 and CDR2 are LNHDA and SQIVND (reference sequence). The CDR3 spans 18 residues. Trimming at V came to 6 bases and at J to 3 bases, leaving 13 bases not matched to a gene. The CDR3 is CASSFRGSGRRYTGELFF. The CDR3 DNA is TGTGCCAGTAGCTTCCGGGGTAGCGGGAGGAGATACACCGGGGAGCTGTTTTTT.

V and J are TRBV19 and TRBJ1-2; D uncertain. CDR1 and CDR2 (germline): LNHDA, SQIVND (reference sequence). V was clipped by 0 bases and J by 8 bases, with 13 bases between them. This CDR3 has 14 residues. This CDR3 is CASSIEWRDRGYTF. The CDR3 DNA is TGTGCCAGTAGTATAGAATGGAGGGATCGAGGCTACACCTTC. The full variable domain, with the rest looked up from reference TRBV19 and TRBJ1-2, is DGGITQSPKYLFRKEGQNVTLSCEQNLNHDAMYWYRQDPGQGLRLIYYSQIVNDFQKGDIAEGYSVSREKKESFPLTVTSAQKNPTAFYLCASSIEWRDRGYTFGSGTRLTVV.

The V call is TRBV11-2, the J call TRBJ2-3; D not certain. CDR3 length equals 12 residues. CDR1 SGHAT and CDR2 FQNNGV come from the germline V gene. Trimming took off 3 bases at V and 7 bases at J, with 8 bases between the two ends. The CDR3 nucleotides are TGTGCCAGCAGCTTCGTCACGAATACGCAGTATTTT. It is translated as CASSFVTNTQYF.

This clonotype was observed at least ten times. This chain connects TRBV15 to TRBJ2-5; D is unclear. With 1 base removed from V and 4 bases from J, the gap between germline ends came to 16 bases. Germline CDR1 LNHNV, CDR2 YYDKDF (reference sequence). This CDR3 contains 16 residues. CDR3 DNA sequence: TGTGCCACCAGCAGAGCCCCGACCTCCGCCCGAGAGACCCAGTACTTC. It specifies CATSRAPTSARETQYF.

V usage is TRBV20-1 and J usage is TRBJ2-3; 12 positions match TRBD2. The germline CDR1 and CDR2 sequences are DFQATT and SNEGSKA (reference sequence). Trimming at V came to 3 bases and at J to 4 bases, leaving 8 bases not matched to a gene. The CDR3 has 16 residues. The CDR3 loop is CSARGGGLAGPDTQYF. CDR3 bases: TGCAGTGCTAGGGGGGGAGGACTAGCGGGACCAGATACGCAGTATTTT.

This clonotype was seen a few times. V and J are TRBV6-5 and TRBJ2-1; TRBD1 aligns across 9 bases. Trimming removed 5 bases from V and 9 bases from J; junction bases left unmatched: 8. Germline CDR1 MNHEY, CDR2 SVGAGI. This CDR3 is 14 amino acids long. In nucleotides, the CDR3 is TGTGCCAGCAGTATTCTACAGGGGGCGGTTGAGCAGTTCTTC. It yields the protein CASSILQGAVEQFF.

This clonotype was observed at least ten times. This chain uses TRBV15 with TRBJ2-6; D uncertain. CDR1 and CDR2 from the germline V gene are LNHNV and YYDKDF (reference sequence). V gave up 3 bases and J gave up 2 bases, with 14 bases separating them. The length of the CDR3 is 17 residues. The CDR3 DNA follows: TGTGCCACCAGCAGTGGTTATCGGGTCGCTGGGGCCAACGTCCTGACTTTC. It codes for CATSSGYRVAGANVLTF.

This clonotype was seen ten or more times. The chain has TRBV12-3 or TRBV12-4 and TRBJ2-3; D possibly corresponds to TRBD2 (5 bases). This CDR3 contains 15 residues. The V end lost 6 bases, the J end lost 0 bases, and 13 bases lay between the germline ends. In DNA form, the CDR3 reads TGTGCCAGCAGCGCCGACGGACTCAGCACAGATACGCAGTATTTT. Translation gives CASSADGLSTDTQYF.

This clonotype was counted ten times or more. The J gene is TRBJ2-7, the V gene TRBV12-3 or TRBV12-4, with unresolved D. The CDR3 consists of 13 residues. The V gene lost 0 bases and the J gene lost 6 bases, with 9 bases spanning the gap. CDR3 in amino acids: CASSLATASEQYF. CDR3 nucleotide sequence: TGTGCCAGCAGTTTAGCGACCGCGAGCGAGCAGTACTTC.

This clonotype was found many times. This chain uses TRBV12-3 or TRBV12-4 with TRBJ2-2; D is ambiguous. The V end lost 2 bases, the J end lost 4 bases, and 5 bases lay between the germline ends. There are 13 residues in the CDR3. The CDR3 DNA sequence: TGTGCCAGCAGTTTACGCAGCACCGGGGAGCTGTTTTTT. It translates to CASSLRSTGELFF.

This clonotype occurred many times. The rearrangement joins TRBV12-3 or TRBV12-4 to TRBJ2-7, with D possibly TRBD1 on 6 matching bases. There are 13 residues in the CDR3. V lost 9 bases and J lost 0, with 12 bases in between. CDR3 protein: CASRQASSYEQYF. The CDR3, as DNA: TGTGCCAGTCGACAGGCGAGCTCCTACGAGCAGTACTTC.